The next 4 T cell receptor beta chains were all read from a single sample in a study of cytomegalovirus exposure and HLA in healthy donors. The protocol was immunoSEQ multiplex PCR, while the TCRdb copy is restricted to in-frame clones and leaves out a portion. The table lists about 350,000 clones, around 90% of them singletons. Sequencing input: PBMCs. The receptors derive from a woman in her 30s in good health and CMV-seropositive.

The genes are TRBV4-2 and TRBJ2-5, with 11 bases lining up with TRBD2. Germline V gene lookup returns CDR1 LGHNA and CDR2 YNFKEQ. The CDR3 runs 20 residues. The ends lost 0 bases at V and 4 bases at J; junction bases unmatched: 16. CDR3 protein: CASSQDPSLAGGQPRETQYF. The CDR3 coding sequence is TGTGCCAGCAGCCAAGATCCGTCGCTAGCGGGGGGCCAGCCGAGAGAGACCCAGTACTTC.

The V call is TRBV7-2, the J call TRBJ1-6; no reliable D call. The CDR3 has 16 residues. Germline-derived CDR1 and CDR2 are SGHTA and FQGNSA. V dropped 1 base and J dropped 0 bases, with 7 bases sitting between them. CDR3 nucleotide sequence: TGTGCCAGCAGCTTAGATCCGAGCTCCTATAATTCACCCCTCCACTTT. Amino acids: CASSLDPSSYNSPLHF.

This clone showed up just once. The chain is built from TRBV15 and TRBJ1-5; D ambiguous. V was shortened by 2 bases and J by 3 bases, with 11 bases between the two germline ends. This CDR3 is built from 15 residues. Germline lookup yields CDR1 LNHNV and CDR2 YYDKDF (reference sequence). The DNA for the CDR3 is TGTGCCACCAGCAGACAAAGGGTAGTCAATCAGCCCCAGCATTTT. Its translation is CATSRQRVVNQPQHF.

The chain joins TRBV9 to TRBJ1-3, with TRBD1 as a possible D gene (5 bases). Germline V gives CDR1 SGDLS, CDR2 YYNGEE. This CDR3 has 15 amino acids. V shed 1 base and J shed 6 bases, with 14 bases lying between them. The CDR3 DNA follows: TGTGCCAGCAGCGTAACCGATCTCAGGGAAAACACCATATATTTT. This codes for CASSVTDLRENTIYF.